These 19 T cell receptor beta chains were all obtained from the same sample, sequenced in a study of blood T cell repertoires in COVID-19. Repertoires were generated with immunoSEQ multiplex PCR, while TCRdb's copy carries only in-frame clones and drops some. In the table there are 390,000 or so clones, 86% of which are singletons. The sample comprised peripheral blood. The receptor set was obtained from a woman in her 30s with active or convalescent COVID-19.

The chain joins TRBV5-6 to TRBJ2-2; the D is unclear. This CDR3 has 13 residues. Deletions cut 0 bases from V and 7 bases from J, with 7 bases between. Germline assignment: CDR1 SGHDT and CDR2 YYEEEE. Here the CDR3 DNA reads TGTGCCAGCAGCTTGGGTCACTTCGGGGAGCTGTTTTTT. Protein sequence: CASSLGHFGELFF.

This chain links TRBV11-1 with TRBJ1-6; TRBD1 aligns across 9 bases. This CDR3 spans 14 amino acids. The germline CDR1 and CDR2 sequences are SGHAT and FQDESV (reference sequence). The ends lost 4 bases at V and 8 bases at J; junction bases unmatched: 3. The DNA of the CDR3 is TGTGCCAGCAGCTCCCGGGACAGGGATTCACCCCTCCACTTT. It translates to CASSSRDRDSPLHF.

A single count supports this clone. This chain uses TRBV5-4 with TRBJ2-1, with D possibly matching TRBD2 (5 bases). Between the trimmed V and J ends, which lost 0 bases and 0 bases, there was a span of 13 bases. This CDR3 is built from 17 residues. Germline V lookup: CDR1 SGHNT, CDR2 YYREEE (reference sequence). CDR3: CASSLAYSASSYNEQFF. The DNA of the CDR3 is TGTGCCAGCAGCTTGGCCTATAGCGCGAGCTCCTACAATGAGCAGTTCTTC.

This chain joins TRBV2 and TRBJ2-7, with a tentative D call TRBD2 (5 bases). CDR1 and CDR2 from the germline V gene are SNHLY and FYNNEI. This CDR3 contains 12 residues. Trimming pared 9 bases from V and 4 bases from J, leaving 13 bases between. The CDR3 is CASRGPDYEQYF. The CDR3 DNA follows: TGTGCCAGTAGAGGGCCCGATTACGAGCAGTACTTC.

The gene calls are TRBV2 and TRBJ2-7, with D possibly matching TRBD2 (5 bases). Germline V CDR1 and CDR2: SNHLY, FYNNEI. Trimming removed 3 bases from V and 4 bases from J, with 13 bases in between. The CDR3 runs to 14 residues. The CDR3 protein is CASSDEGVRYEQYF. In DNA form, the CDR3 reads TGTGCCAGCAGTGACGAGGGAGTGCGATACGAGCAGTACTTC. The full variable domain, rest sourced from reference TRBV2 and TRBJ2-7, is EPEVTQTPSHQVTQMGQEVILRCVPISNHLYFYWYRQILGQKVEFLVSFYNNEISEKSEIFDDQFSVERPDGSNFTLKIRSTKLEDSAMYFCASSDEGVRYEQYFGPGTRLTVT.

The CDR3 region has the DNA TGCGCCAGCAGTTACCAAACGACTAGCGGTGGCGAGCAGTACTTC. Translating it yields CASSYQTTSGGEQYF. V and J are TRBV10-2 and TRBJ2-7, with 9 bases identical to TRBD2. Germline-derived CDR1 and CDR2 are WSHSY and SAAADI. The length of the CDR3 is 15 residues. J was trimmed by 6 bases and V by 5 bases; bases with no gene match: 11.

With respect to this clone: Different DNA sequences within this sample yield the same CDR3. V usage is TRBV3-1 (or the pseudogene TRBV3-2) and J usage is TRBJ1-3, with TRBD1 as a possible D gene (6 bases). Germline CDR1 and CDR2: LGHDT and YNNKEL (reference sequence). V lost 3 bases and J 4 bases, leaving 10 bases between the germline ends. The CDR3 is 14 residues long. The CDR3 DNA reads TGTGCCAGCAGCCAGGGGGCGAGCGGAAACACCATATATTTT. The encoded protein is CASSQGASGNTIYF.

The gene calls are TRBV10-3 and TRBJ2-2, with 9 bases that match TRBD2. The CDR3 covers 15 residues. Germline V CDR1 and CDR2: ENHRY, SYGVKD. J was trimmed by 7 bases and V by 4 bases; bases with no gene match: 7. The CDR3 nucleotides are TGTGCCATCAGTGCCTTAGCGGGGGCTGACGGGGAGCTGTTTTTT. This translates into CAISALAGADGELFF.

The chain couples TRBV19 to TRBJ2-1; 11 bases are shared with TRBD2. Trimming cost V 4 bases and J 4 bases; bases outside gene matches: 6. The CDR3 has 16 amino acids. Per the germline V gene, CDR1 is LNHDA and CDR2 is SQIVND (reference sequence). The CDR3 DNA follows: TGTGCCAGTAGTAGGAATCCTAGCGGGAGGTACAATGAGCAGTTCTTC. Amino acids: CASSRNPSGRYNEQFF.

The chain uses TRBV19 and TRBJ2-7; tentative D call: TRBD2 (7 bases). The CDR3 spans 14 residues. Germline V CDR1 and CDR2: LNHDA, SQIVND (reference sequence). The V end lost 1 base, the J end lost 4 bases, and 11 bases lay between the germline ends. The chain's CDR3 is CASSIVGGAYEQYF. The CDR3 DNA is TGTGCCAGTAGTATAGTTGGGGGGGCTTACGAGCAGTACTTC.

The rearrangement uses TRBV18 and TRBJ1-1; D is possibly TRBD1 (6 bases). Germline V gene sequence: CDR1 KGHSH, CDR2 LQKENI. The CDR3 runs 14 residues. Trimming took 6 bases from V and 8 from J, leaving 19 bases between them. In nucleotides, the CDR3 is TGTGCCAGCTCTGATAACCGGGACACCACCGAAGCTTTCTTT. Protein: CASSDNRDTTEAFF.

This chain joins TRBV5-1 and TRBJ2-3; 8 bases agree with TRBD2. Germline V gene sequence: CDR1 SGHRS, CDR2 YFSETQ. V was pared by 0 bases and J by 5 bases, with 5 bases of the junction left unmatched. This CDR3 has 15 amino acids. The CDR3 bases are TGCGCCAGCAGCTTGGAATGGCTAGCGGGAGATACGCAGTATTTT. As protein: CASSLEWLAGDTQYF.

This rearrangement joins TRBV27 to TRBJ1-2, with D perhaps TRBD1 (6 bases). CDR3 length: 16 amino acids. Germline CDR1 MNHEY, CDR2 SMNVEV (reference sequence). The germline V and J ends were trimmed by 6 bases and 5 bases, with 22 bases remaining between them. The CDR3 region has the DNA TGTGCCAGCAGCCCCATAGGACAGCCGTTGGATTATGGCTACACCTTC. It yields the protein CASSPIGQPLDYGYTF.

This clone was detected a few times. The V call is TRBV2, the J call TRBJ1-1, with 8 bases lining up with TRBD1. There are 14 residues in the CDR3. In germline, CDR1 is SNHLY, CDR2 FYNNEI. The V and J ends lost 7 bases and 1 base, in that order; junction bases with no gene match: 5. CDR3 sequence: CASTWTGRNTEAFF. CDR3 bases: TGTGCCAGCACCTGGACAGGGCGGAACACTGAAGCTTTCTTT. The whole variable domain, remainder taken from reference TRBV2 and TRBJ1-1, is EPEVTQTPSHQVTQMGQEVILRCVPISNHLYFYWYRQILGQKVEFLVSFYNNEISEKSEIFDDQFSVERPDGSNFTLKIRSTKLEDSAMYFCASTWTGRNTEAFFGQGTRLTVV.

The count of this clone is one. CDR3 sequence reads: CASSESLDRVNTEAFF. In DNA form, the CDR3 reads TGCGCCAGCAGTGAGTCCTTAGACAGGGTTAACACTGAAGCTTTCTTT. The genes are TRBV10-1 and TRBJ1-1; 7 nucleotides line up with TRBD1. From germline, CDR1 is WNHNN and CDR2 SYGVQD (reference sequence). The ends lost 0 bases at V and 2 bases at J; junction bases unmatched: 6. The CDR3 runs to 16 residues.

This clone was recorded once. The chain carries TRBV4-1 and TRBJ2-7; 13 bases are shared with TRBD2. Germline CDR1 reads MGHRA; CDR2 reads YSYEKL. This CDR3 contains 17 residues. The trim removed 0 bases at V and 7 bases at J, leaving 9 bases unmatched. The DNA of the CDR3 is TGCGCCAGCAGCCAAGATTTACTAGCGGGGGGGCCTGGAGAGCAGTACTTC. Translated, it gives CASSQDLLAGGPGEQYF.

Points on this clone: The same CDR3 can be traced to other DNA sequences in this sample. The chain employs TRBV10-3 and TRBJ1-2; the D gene is possibly TRBD1 (5 bases). The V gene's germline CDR1 is ENHRY and CDR2 SYGVKD. This CDR3 has 13 amino acids. With 2 bases removed from V and 7 bases from J, the gap between germline ends came to 11 bases. CDR3 DNA sequence: TGTGCCATCAGTGAGGGGGAGGGGAGTGGCTACACCTTC. This encodes CAISEGEGSGYTF.

This clone was seen a handful of times. This sequence joins TRBV10-3 and TRBJ1-1, with TRBD1 matching 11 bases. The germline CDR1 and CDR2 sequences are ENHRY and SYGVKD. V shed 7 bases and J 3 bases; nucleotides not matched to a gene: 4. This CDR3 has 14 amino acids. The CDR3 loop is CAITGDRGDTEAFF. As DNA, the CDR3 is TGTGCCATCACCGGGGACAGGGGGGACACTGAAGCTTTCTTT.

The chain employs TRBV6-5 and TRBJ1-1, with D unresolved. Per the germline V gene, CDR1 is MNHEY and CDR2 is SVGAGI. V lost 6 bases and J 4 bases, leaving 15 bases between the germline ends. The CDR3 loop spans 14 amino acids. CDR3: CASRPRVSVTEAFF. The CDR3 DNA sequence: TGTGCCAGCAGACCTCGGGTTAGCGTCACTGAAGCTTTCTTT.